This T cell receptor beta chain emerged from a study of blood T cell repertoires in COVID-19. Germline V gene sequence: CDR1 GTSNPN, CDR2 SVGIG (reference sequence). CDR3 length equals 13 residues. V was trimmed by 1 base and J by 10 bases, leaving 11 bases between them. Using immunoSEQ multiplex PCR, the repertoire was profiled, and TCRdb retains in-frame clones only, with some absent. Of about 370,000 clones listed, 80% to 90% are singletons. The clonotype was recovered from a man in his late teens or twenties who had recovered from COVID-19. The chain couples TRBV30 to TRBJ1-6, with a weak D call TRBD1 (5 bases). The sequenced material came from PBMCs or T cells enriched from blood (not recorded which). The CDR3 coding sequence is TGTGCCTGGAGTGGGCAGGGAGGGTCACCCCTCCACTTT. Translation: CAWSGQGGSPLHF.